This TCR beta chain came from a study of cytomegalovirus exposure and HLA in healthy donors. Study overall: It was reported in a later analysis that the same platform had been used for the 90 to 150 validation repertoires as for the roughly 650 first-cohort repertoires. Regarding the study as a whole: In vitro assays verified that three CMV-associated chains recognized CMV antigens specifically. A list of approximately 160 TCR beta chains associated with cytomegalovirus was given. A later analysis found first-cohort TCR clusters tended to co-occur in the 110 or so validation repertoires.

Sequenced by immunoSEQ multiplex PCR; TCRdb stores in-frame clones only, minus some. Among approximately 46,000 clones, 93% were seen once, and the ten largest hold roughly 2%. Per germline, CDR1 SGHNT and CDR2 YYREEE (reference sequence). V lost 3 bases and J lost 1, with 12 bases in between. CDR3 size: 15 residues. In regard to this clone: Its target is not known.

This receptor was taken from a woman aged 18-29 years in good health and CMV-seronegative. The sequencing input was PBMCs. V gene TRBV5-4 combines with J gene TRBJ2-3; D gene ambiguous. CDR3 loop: CASSSKLVGTDTQYF. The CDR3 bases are TGTGCCAGCAGCTCTAAGTTGGTGGGCACAGATACGCAGTATTTT. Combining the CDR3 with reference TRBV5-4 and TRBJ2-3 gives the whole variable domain ETGVTQSPTHLIKTRGQQVTLRCSSQSGHNTVSWYQQALGQGPQFIFQYYREEENGRGNFPPRFSGLQFPNYSSELNVNALELDDSALYLCASSSKLVGTDTQYFGPGTRLTVL.